The 25 T cell receptor beta chains reported below all come from one sample, sequenced in a study of T cells in Graves' hyperthyroidism and ophthalmopathy. Regions amplified from RNA transcripts were the TCR beta CDR3 regions. TCR CDR3 underwent first-round RT-PCR with the HTBI primer set. TCRdb itself ran the multiplex PCR reads through MiXCR, one entry per CDR3 protein. The sample shows approximately 420,000 distinct CDR3 sequences, about an eighth of them seen only once. Source material: blood. Source of these receptors: a woman younger than 30 with Graves' hyperthyroidism.

This clonotype was seen at least ten times. The V and J genes are TRBV14 and TRBJ2-1; 9 bases line up with TRBD1. The V and J ends lost 4 bases and 6 bases, in that order; junction bases with no gene match: 10. CDR3 size: 16 residues. The germline V gene has CDR1 SGHDN and CDR2 FVKESK. In DNA, the CDR3 is TGTGCCAGCAGCCGGCCCGGACAGGGGACGGTCAATGAGCAGTTCTTC. It is translated as CASSRPGQGTVNEQFF.

In this sample, this clonotype turned up many times. The gene calls are TRBV30 and TRBJ2-1; TRBD2 agrees at 9 bases. CDR3 length: 14 residues. The J segment lost 4 bases and the V segment lost 1 base, leaving 2 bases of the junction unmatched. Looked up from germline, CDR1 is GTSNPN and CDR2 is SVGIG (reference sequence). CDR3 in DNA: TGTGCCTGGAGTGCTAGCGGGATGTACAATGAGCAGTTCTTC. Encoded protein: CAWSASGMYNEQFF.

In this sample, this clonotype turned up a few times. The chain links TRBV20-1 to TRBJ2-1; TRBD1 or TRBD2 may be the D gene (6 bases each). Germline CDR1 is DFQATT and CDR2 is SNEGSKA (reference sequence). The CDR3 consists of 15 residues. V was trimmed by 7 bases and J by 8 bases, leaving 24 bases between them. In DNA form, the CDR3 reads TGCAGTGGTAGGCGGGGCCAGGGGCTTTATGATGAGCAGTTCTTC. It encodes CSGRRGQGLYDEQFF.

This clonotype was seen repeatedly, ten times or more. V gene TRBV20-1 combines with J gene TRBJ2-1; 11 nucleotides agree with TRBD2. Germline CDR1 and CDR2: DFQATT and SNEGSKA (reference sequence). The length of the CDR3 is 15 residues. The V and J ends lost 5 bases and 3 bases, in that order; junction bases with no gene match: 6. The CDR3 sequence is CSAPLSGRGYNEQFF. The CDR3 nucleotides are TGCAGTGCTCCCCTTAGCGGGAGGGGCTACAATGAGCAGTTCTTC.

The chain has TRBV9 and TRBJ2-7; D not resolved. The CDR3 spans 14 residues. V gave up 0 bases and J gave up 0 bases, with 7 bases separating them. Per the germline V gene, CDR1 is SGDLS and CDR2 is YYNGEE. The CDR3 is CASSVGVVSYEQYF. DNA for the CDR3: TGTGCCAGCAGCGTAGGTGTCGTCTCCTACGAGCAGTACTTC. The full variable domain, completed using reference TRBV9 and TRBJ2-7, is DSGVTQTPKHLITATGQRVTLRCSPRSGDLSVYWYQQSLDQGLQFLIQYYNGEERAKGNILERFSAQQFPDLHSELNLSSLELGDSALYFCASSVGVVSYEQYFGPGTRLTVT.

This clonotype has a handful of counts. In DNA, the CDR3 is TGTGCCAGCAGACCCGACCCCCCCCAGGACCACGAGCAGTACTTC. Amino acids: CASRPDPPQDHEQYF. This chain connects TRBV6-1 to TRBJ2-7; D remains unclear. Germline loops: CDR1 MNHNS, CDR2 SASEGT. The CDR3 contains 15 residues. The V end lost 6 bases, the J end lost 5 bases, and 20 bases lay between the germline ends.

The rearrangement uses TRBV4-2 and TRBJ1-2; TRBD1 matches 7 bases. V lost 4 bases to trimming and J lost 0 bases; unmatched junction nucleotides: 2. This CDR3 region has 14 residues. The germline CDR1 and CDR2 sequences are LGHNA and YNFKEQ. The CDR3 DNA reads TGTGCCAGCAGCCCGGGACAGACTAACTATGGCTACACCTTC. Residues: CASSPGQTNYGYTF.

The chain links TRBV10-3 to TRBJ2-1; TRBD1 matches at 8 bases. This CDR3 spans 13 amino acids. Germline trimming cut 11 bases from V and 4 bases from J; bases unmatched to any gene: 7. Looked up from germline, CDR1 is ENHRY and CDR2 is SYGVKD. CDR3 protein: CAVRDRPYNEQFF. In nucleotides, the CDR3 is TGTGCCGTCCGGGACAGGCCGTACAATGAGCAGTTCTTC.

This clonotype showed up many times. The rearrangement joins TRBV2 to TRBJ1-4; D is ambiguous. Germline CDR1 is SNHLY and CDR2 is FYNNEI. The length of the CDR3 is 14 residues. The V and J ends lost 6 bases and 4 bases respectively, with 12 bases between them. CDR3 nucleotide sequence: TGTGCCAGCAGCGTACGGACTGGTAATGAAAAACTGTTTTTT. It yields the protein CASSVRTGNEKLFF.

The rearrangement uses TRBV13 and TRBJ2-6; maybe TRBD1 (6 bases). This CDR3 region has 16 residues. Germline loops: CDR1 PRHDT, CDR2 FYEKMQ (reference sequence). Deletions cut 7 bases from V and 3 bases from J, with 16 bases between. CDR3 protein: CASMEQGWGGANVLTF. In nucleotides, the CDR3 is TGTGCCAGCATGGAGCAGGGGTGGGGTGGGGCCAACGTCCTGACTTTC.

This clonotype showed up just a few times. This chain links TRBV2 with TRBJ1-6; no reliable D call. Germline V gene lookup returns CDR1 SNHLY and CDR2 FYNNEI. CDR3 size: 12 residues. V lost 3 bases, J lost 8 bases, and 5 bases lay in between. The CDR3 reads CASSDTDSPLHF. CDR3 in DNA: TGTGCCAGCAGTGACACGGATTCACCCCTCCACTTT.

This clonotype has ten or more counts. This chain links TRBV20-1 with TRBJ2-1, with D possibly being TRBD2 (5 bases). The V end was cut by 4 bases, the J end by 5 bases, with 18 bases between. The germline V gene has CDR1 DFQATT and CDR2 SNEGSKA (reference sequence). The CDR3 is made up of 15 amino acids. CDR3 sequence reads: CSAKTGNGVNNEQFF. The CDR3 DNA reads TGCAGTGCTAAGACGGGGAATGGGGTGAACAATGAGCAGTTCTTC.

In its sample, this clonotype was seen a few times. The CDR3 sequence: CASSRTVEAFF. The DNA for the CDR3 is TGTGCCAGCAGCCGCACGGTTGAAGCTTTCTTT. This chain joins TRBV5-6 and TRBJ1-1; no reliable D call. Germline V lookup: CDR1 SGHDT, CDR2 YYEEEE. The CDR3 totals 11 residues. The V end lost 4 bases, the J end lost 7 bases, and 8 bases lay between the germline ends.

This clonotype was found many times. V gene TRBV6-1 combines with J gene TRBJ2-1; D remains ambiguous. Germline CDR1 reads MNHNS; CDR2 reads SASEGT. CDR3 size: 11 residues. The V and J ends lost 6 bases and 1 base respectively, with 1 base between them. CDR3 protein: CASRSYNEQFF. The CDR3, as DNA: TGTGCCAGCAGGTCCTACAATGAGCAGTTCTTC.

This clonotype was recorded at least ten times. The rearrangement links TRBV20-1 to TRBJ2-1; D perhaps matches TRBD2 (6 bases). Looked up from germline, CDR1 is DFQATT and CDR2 is SNEGSKA (reference sequence). CDR3 length: 15 residues. With 1 base removed from V and 4 bases from J, the gap between germline ends came to 14 bases. The CDR3 DNA reads as TGCAGTGCTAGAGTAATGACTAGGGGATACAATGAGCAGTTCTTC. This codes for CSARVMTRGYNEQFF.

This clonotype was recorded a few times. This chain joins TRBV9 and TRBJ2-1; 7 nucleotides agree with TRBD2. The germline gives CDR1 SGDLS, CDR2 YYNGEE. CDR3 size: 14 residues. V was clipped by 7 bases and J by 6 bases; unmatched bases: 10. CDR3 DNA sequence: TGTGCCAGCGCCACCGGGACTATCCTCAATGAGCAGTTCTTC. This gives the protein CASATGTILNEQFF. Full variable domain (missing parts from reference TRBV9 and TRBJ2-1): DSGVTQTPKHLITATGQRVTLRCSPRSGDLSVYWYQQSLDQGLQFLIQYYNGEERAKGNILERFSAQQFPDLHSELNLSSLELGDSALYFCASATGTILNEQFFGPGTRLTVL.

The V call is TRBV7-8, the J call TRBJ2-7; 8 positions agree with TRBD1. CDR1 and CDR2 (germline): SGHVS, FQNEAQ. J gave up 6 bases and V 4 bases, and 17 bases lay outside the gene matches. The CDR3 spans 17 residues. For the CDR3, the DNA is TGTGCCAGCAGCTCTACCTTTACCTGGACAGGGTCGAGCGAGCAGTACTTC. It is translated as CASSSTFTWTGSSEQYF.

This clonotype was detected ten times or more. The V call is TRBV28, the J call TRBJ1-1, with 8 bases identical to TRBD1. This CDR3 has 13 amino acids. With 5 bases clipped from V and 4 bases from J, the junction kept 3 bases outside the gene matches. In germline, CDR1 is MDHEN, CDR2 SYDVKM. The CDR3 DNA reads TGTGCCAGCAGTCAGGGGGCGGCCACTGAAGCTTTCTTT. Encoded protein: CASSQGAATEAFF. Full variable domain (outside the CDR3, taken from reference TRBV28 and TRBJ1-1): DVKVTQSSRYLVKRTGEKVFLECVQDMDHENMFWYRQDPGLGLRLIYFSYDVKMKEKGDIPEGYSVSREKKERFSLILESASTNQTSMYLCASSQGAATEAFFGQGTRLTVV.

This clonotype occurred a few times. This chain connects TRBV13 to TRBJ1-4; the D gene is possibly TRBD1 (5 bases). This CDR3 has 15 amino acids. V lost 3 bases and J lost 6, with 14 bases in between. Looked up from germline, CDR1 is PRHDT and CDR2 is FYEKMQ (reference sequence). The CDR3 loop reads CASSFTQGLDEKLFF. CDR3 nucleotides: TGTGCCAGCAGCTTCACTCAGGGACTTGATGAAAAACTGTTTTTT.

The sample holds many counts of this clonotype. The rearrangement uses TRBV27 and TRBJ2-1, with 10 bases matching TRBD2. This CDR3 comprises 16 residues. Losses at the gene ends were 5 bases for V and 5 bases for J; bases not matched to a gene: 9. Germline CDR1 reads MNHEY; CDR2 reads SMNVEV (reference sequence). CDR3 amino acids: CASSNHLAGVDNEQFF. Here the CDR3 DNA reads TGTGCCAGCAGTAATCACCTAGCGGGAGTTGACAATGAGCAGTTCTTC.

This clonotype was observed a few times. The gene calls are TRBV6-5 and TRBJ1-1; D gene unclear. The CDR3 spans 14 residues. Germline V gene lookup returns CDR1 MNHEY and CDR2 SVGAGI. Trimming shortened V by 0 bases and J by 2 bases, and 7 bases separated the two germline ends. The DNA of the CDR3 is TGTGCCAGCAGTTACTCAGTGGGAAACACTGAAGCTTTCTTT. It is translated as CASSYSVGNTEAFF.

This clonotype was observed a few times. The V and J genes are TRBV7-3 and TRBJ2-7; D unresolved. This CDR3 spans 13 amino acids. From germline, CDR1 is SGHTA and CDR2 FQGTGA. V was shortened by 1 base and J by 3 bases, with 7 bases between the two germline ends. The CDR3 DNA reads TGTGCCAGCAGCTTAAACAAGAACTACGAGCAGTACTTC. It translates to CASSLNKNYEQYF.

In this sample, this clonotype turned up many times. V gene TRBV20-1 combines with J gene TRBJ2-1, with D unclear. Germline CDR1 and CDR2: DFQATT and SNEGSKA (reference sequence). The germline V and J ends were trimmed by 5 bases and 2 bases, with 13 bases remaining between them. The CDR3 has 14 residues. This CDR3 reads CSAQTGPAYNEQFF. CDR3 nucleotide sequence: TGCAGTGCTCAGACCGGGCCCGCCTACAATGAGCAGTTCTTC.

A remark on this clonotype: A much larger clone sits a single nucleotide away, making a read error possible. The chain joins TRBV12-3 or TRBV12-4 to TRBJ2-2; no definite D call. V was pared by 5 bases and J by 4 bases, with 14 bases between. The CDR3 totals 15 residues. As DNA, the CDR3 is TGTGCCAGCAGTCCGGAGACAAGACCCACCGGGGAGCTGTTTTTT. This gives the protein CASSPETRPTGELFF.

This clonotype came up many times. The gene calls are TRBV28 and TRBJ1-2, with D perhaps matching TRBD1 (6 bases). The V end was cut by 2 bases, the J end by 8 bases, with 12 bases between. The CDR3 runs to 13 residues. Per germline, CDR1 MDHEN and CDR2 SYDVKM. As DNA, the CDR3 is TGTGCCAGCAGTTTACAGGGGTTCGTAGGCTACACCTTC. Translating it yields CASSLQGFVGYTF.